This is a list of T cell receptor beta chains from one sample in a study of regulatory T cells in long-lasting Graves disease. MiXCR, run by TCRdb on the multiplex PCR reads, gives a single entry per CDR3 protein. This sample has roughly 410,000 distinct CDR3 sequences, with 15% found just once. This same sample was also part of a study on T cells in Graves' hyperthyroidism and ophthalmopathy.

The material sequenced was peripheral blood mononuclear cells (PBMCs), taken at new diagnosis, from a patient treated with antithyroid drugs. The source is a woman in her forties with Graves disease. CDR3s include the opening cysteine and the closing phenylalanine or tryptophan. A D gene is named only where the DNA matches it firmly. A row's size may be missing; if present it is once, few, many or a size class.

j_gene,d_gene,v_gene,abundance,CDR3nt,CDR3aa
TRBJ1-1,TRBD1,TRBV7-2,few,TGTGCCAGCAGCTTAGTGGACAGGGGGCTGAACACTGAAGCTTTCTTT,CASSLVDRGLNTEAFF
TRBJ1-5,NA,TRBV28,few,TGTGCCAGCAGCTCCAGACAGGCCCAGCCCCAGCATTTT,CASSSRQAQPQHF
TRBJ2-4,TRBD2,TRBV3-1,many,TGTGCCAGCAGCCAAGACGGTGCGGGAGGGGGAAACATTCAGTACTTC,CASSQDGAGGGNIQYF
TRBJ2-7,TRBD1,TRBV12-3/TRBV12-4,few,TGTGCCAGCAGTTTAGCCAGAGACAGGGGGCCGGACGAGCAGTACTTC,CASSLARDRGPDEQYF
TRBJ2-3,NA,TRBV5-4,few,TGTGCCAGCAGCGAGGAGGGAGTGGGCACAGATACGCAGTATTTT,CASSEEGVGTDTQYF
TRBJ2-7,NA,TRBV30,many,TGTGCCTGGAATCCCGGACCCTCCTACGAGCAGTACTTC,CAWNPGPSYEQYF
TRBJ2-2,TRBD2,TRBV10-1,NA,TGCGCCAACTTAAACCTTACTAGCGGGAAGGCCGGGGAGCTGTTTTTT,CANLNLTSGKAGELFF
TRBJ2-7,TRBD1,TRBV5-6,few,TGTGCCAGCAGCTCCGGGACAGGGTGGTACGAGCAGTACTTC,CASSSGTGWYEQYF
TRBJ2-2,NA,TRBV10-3,many,TGTGCCATCAGTGGGACGTATAGTAGCACCGCGAACACCGGGGAGCTGTTTTTT,CAISGTYSSTANTGELFF
TRBJ2-3,NA,TRBV28,many,TGTGCCAGCAGTCTACGAAGGACCAACACAGATACGCAGTATTTT,CASSLRRTNTDTQYF
TRBJ2-1,NA,TRBV7-9,many,TGTGCCAGCAGCTCCCCCCGTTGGGGGTACAATGAGCAGTTCTTC,CASSSPRWGYNEQFF
TRBJ2-1,TRBD2,TRBV7-3,few,TGTGCCAGCAGCTTAACGGGAGGGCCTTACAATGAGCAGTTCTTC,CASSLTGGPYNEQFF
TRBJ2-1,NA,TRBV6-2/TRBV6-3,many,TGTGCCAGCAGCCTGCAATTAGCGGAGAGCTACAATGAGCAGTTCTTC,CASSLQLAESYNEQFF
TRBJ2-7,NA,TRBV12-3/TRBV12-4,few,TGTGCCAGCAGGATACAGGGATTGACCTACGAGCAGTACTTC,CASRIQGLTYEQYF
TRBJ2-2,NA,TRBV11-3,few,TGTGCCAGCAGCTTAGTCAGGGGGGGCCGCACCGGGGAGCTGTTTTTT,CASSLVRGGRTGELFF
TRBJ2-1,TRBD2,TRBV7-6,few,TGTGCCAGCAGCAAGCGGGATTTGGATGAGCAGTTCTTC,CASSKRDLDEQFF
TRBJ2-5,NA,TRBV5-1,NA,TGCGCCAGCAGCTTGATAGGTCGGGAGACCCAGTACTTC,CASSLIGRETQYF
TRBJ2-7,TRBD2,TRBV19,few,TGTGCCAGTAGCGGGAGGGGCTGGTACGAGCAGTACTTC,CASSGRGWYEQYF
TRBJ2-3,TRBD1,TRBV28,many,TGTGCCAGCAGTCTACTAGAGACAGGGGGCACAGATACGCAGTATTTT,CASSLLETGGTDTQYF
TRBJ2-1,NA,TRBV30,many,TGTGCCTGGAGTGACCCAGGCAGGAACTACAATGAGCAGTTCTTC,CAWSDPGRNYNEQFF
TRBJ2-7,TRBD2,TRBV2,many,TGTGCCAGCAGAGGGACTAGCGGGAGCGGCGAGCAGTACTTC,CASRGTSGSGEQYF
TRBJ2-7,NA,TRBV18,many,TGTGCCAGCTCACCACCGCGGGGGCACTACGAGCAGTACTTC,CASSPPRGHYEQYF
TRBJ1-1,TRBD1,TRBV27,NA,TGTGCCAGCAGTTCGGGACAGGTGCTTACTGAAGCTTTCTTT,CASSSGQVLTEAFF
TRBJ2-3,NA,TRBV20-1,NA,TGCAGTGCTCCCCAGTGGCGATTGAGTGGAGATACGCAGTATTTT,CSAPQWRLSGDTQYF
TRBJ2-1,TRBD1,TRBV11-1,many,TGTGCCAGCAGCCTAATGACAGGGGGCGTGGGTCATGAGCAGTTCTTC,CASSLMTGGVGHEQFF
TRBJ1-1,NA,TRBV11-2,NA,TGTGCCAGCAGCTTACGACTTGAAGCTTTCTTT,CASSLRLEAFF
TRBJ2-1,NA,TRBV27,many,TGTGCCAGCAGTTTTGGGGTAGGTCGTACGGGCTCCTACAATGAGCAGTTCTTC,CASSFGVGRTGSYNEQFF
TRBJ2-2,NA,TRBV3-1,NA,TGTGCCAGCAGCCGTATAGGGGAGCTGTTTTTT,CASSRIGELFF
TRBJ2-7,TRBD2,TRBV7-9,few,TGTGCCAGCAGACACGCCGGACTAGCGGGGGCCGGGGAGCAGTACTTC,CASRHAGLAGAGEQYF
TRBJ1-2,NA,TRBV9,many,TGTGCCAGCAAAAGGGATGCTGTAGAAGGCTACACCTTC,CASKRDAVEGYTF
TRBJ2-1,NA,TRBV11-2,many,TGTGCCAGCAGCACCTCTCCTAGACAGGACAATGAGCAGTTCTTC,CASSTSPRQDNEQFF
TRBJ2-4,NA,TRBV20-1,few,TGCAGTGCTAGAGATAGTTTAGCGGAAAATCTAGCCAAAAACATTCAGTACTTC,CSARDSLAENLAKNIQYF
TRBJ2-3,NA,TRBV12-3/TRBV12-4,many,TGTGCCAGCAAGCTCACAGATACGCAGTATTTT,CASKLTDTQYF
TRBJ2-2,NA,TRBV12-3/TRBV12-4,many,TGTGCCAGCACCTTGTCCGGGGAGCTGTTTTTT,CASTLSGELFF
TRBJ2-3,NA,TRBV3-1,many,TGTGCCAGCAGCCAATCCGAAGGTAATACGCAGTATTTT,CASSQSEGNTQYF
TRBJ2-3,NA,TRBV12-3/TRBV12-4,many,TGTGCCAGCAGTTTACGGGGGGCGGGCACAGATACGCAGTATTTT,CASSLRGAGTDTQYF
TRBJ1-5,NA,TRBV28,many,TGTGCCAGCAGTTCGGGGGGGCGACGCAATCAGCCCCAGCATTTT,CASSSGGRRNQPQHF
TRBJ1-5,NA,TRBV19,many,TGTGCCAGTAGTGCCCACCAGCGGGGAAGCAATCAGCCCCAGCATTTT,CASSAHQRGSNQPQHF
TRBJ2-2,TRBD2,TRBV28,NA,TGTGCCAGCTCGATTGTACTAGCGGGAAACACCGGGGAGCTGTTTTTT,CASSIVLAGNTGELFF
TRBJ1-4,NA,TRBV19,few,TGTGCCAGTAGTATATCGCGACAAGGAAATGAAAAACTGTTTTTT,CASSISRQGNEKLFF
TRBJ2-5,TRBD1,TRBV5-1,few,TGCGCCAGCAGCAGTAGACAGGGGGAGTTAACTGTCCGAGAGACCCAGTACTTC,CASSSRQGELTVRETQYF
TRBJ2-2,TRBD2,TRBV19,few,TGTGCCAGTACCGGGGGGGCCGGGGAGCTGTTTTTT,CASTGGAGELFF
TRBJ1-6,TRBD1,TRBV7-6,many,TGTGCCAGCAGTGGCGGGAGACAGGGAAATTCACCCCTCCACTTT,CASSGGRQGNSPLHF
TRBJ1-6,NA,TRBV7-8,many,TGTGCCAGCAAGCCCTGGACAGTAAATTCACCCCTCCACTTT,CASKPWTVNSPLHF
TRBJ2-7,TRBD2,TRBV6-1,many,TGTGCCAGCAGTCCCCGGGTAGCGGGAGGATCGAACTTGGAGCAGTACTTC,CASSPRVAGGSNLEQYF
TRBJ2-1,TRBD2,TRBV6-1,NA,TGTGCCAGCAGTCAGCGGGAAAACAATGAGCAGTTCTTC,CASSQRENNEQFF
TRBJ2-2,NA,TRBV29-1,NA,TGCAGCGGCGGGCCCCAAACCGGGGAGCTGTTTTTT,CSGGPQTGELFF
TRBJ2-3,NA,TRBV7-8,many,TGTGCCAGCAGCTCCGGAACAGTGGGGAGTACGCAGTATTTT,CASSSGTVGSTQYF
TRBJ1-1,TRBD1,TRBV2,NA,TGTGCCAGCATCCCTGGACAGGGTAGCACTGAAGCTTTCTTT,CASIPGQGSTEAFF
TRBJ2-3,NA,TRBV18,many,TGTGCCAGCTCACCATATAGTAGAATTGGCACAGATACGCAGTATTTT,CASSPYSRIGTDTQYF
TRBJ2-5,NA,TRBV7-2,NA,TGTGCCAGCAGCTTAGGGCGCCTTCGGGAGACCCAGTACTTC,CASSLGRLRETQYF